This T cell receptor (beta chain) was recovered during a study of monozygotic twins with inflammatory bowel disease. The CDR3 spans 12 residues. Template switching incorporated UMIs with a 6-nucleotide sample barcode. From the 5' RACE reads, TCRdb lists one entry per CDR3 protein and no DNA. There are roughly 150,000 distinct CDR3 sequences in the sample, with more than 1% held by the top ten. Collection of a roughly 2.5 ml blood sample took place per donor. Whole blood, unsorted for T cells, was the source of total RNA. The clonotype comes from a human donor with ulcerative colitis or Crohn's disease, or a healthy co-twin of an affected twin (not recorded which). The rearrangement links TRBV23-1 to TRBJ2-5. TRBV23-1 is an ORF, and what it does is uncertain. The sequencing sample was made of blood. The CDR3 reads CASSRHQETQYF.